What follows are 31 T cell receptor beta chains derived from one specimen sequenced in a study of T cell responses to AZD1222 COVID-19 vaccine. The method was immunoSEQ multiplex PCR; TCRdb's version includes in-frame clones alone and lacks a portion of them. The sample has 100,000 to 150,000 clones; about 79% are singletons. The source was peripheral blood, collected 28 days after the second AZD1222 dose. These receptors were taken from an adult who received the AZD1222 COVID-19 vaccine.

The chain joins TRBV4-3 to TRBJ1-5; no reliable D call. Trimming removed 1 base from V and 1 base from J, with 2 bases in between. The CDR3 is made up of 13 amino acids. Germline V gene sequence: CDR1 LGHNA, CDR2 YSLEER. This CDR3 is CASSQGSNQPQHF. The CDR3 DNA sequence: TGCGCCAGCAGCCAAGGAAGCAATCAGCCCCAGCATTTT.

The chain is built from TRBV7-9 and TRBJ2-7, with a tentative D call TRBD1 (5 bases). Trimming removed 2 bases at V and 2 bases at J, with 7 bases between. The CDR3 has 13 residues. Germline V gives CDR1 SEHNR, CDR2 FQNEAQ (reference sequence). The CDR3 coding sequence is TGTGCCAGCAGCTTACAGGGTACCTACGAGCAGTACTTC. It yields the protein CASSLQGTYEQYF.

The genes are TRBV2 and TRBJ1-1; D is unclear. V was cut by 7 bases and J by 5 bases, with 14 bases left in between. The CDR3 has 13 residues. The V gene's germline CDR1 is SNHLY and CDR2 FYNNEI. Here the CDR3 reads CASNGRSNTEAFF. CDR3 sequence (DNA): TGTGCCAGCAATGGCAGATCCAATACTGAAGCTTTCTTT.

This clone was detected once. CDR3 sequence (DNA): TGTGCCAGCAGTTACTCTGGACTAGAGCAGTACTTC. As protein: CASSYSGLEQYF. V is TRBV6-2 or TRBV6-3 and J is TRBJ2-7; maybe TRBD2 (6 bases). CDR3 length: 12 residues. Germline V gene sequence: CDR1 MNHEY, CDR2 SVGEGT. V was clipped by 0 bases and J by 7 bases, with 7 bases between them.

This clone was seen only a few times. J is TRBJ1-3 and V is TRBV6-5, with a possible D match to TRBD1 (5 bases). Trimming removed 0 bases at V and 2 bases at J, with 11 bases between. This CDR3 is built from 16 residues. Per the germline V gene, CDR1 is MNHEY and CDR2 is SVGAGI. CDR3 loop: CASSYSSTGAGNTIYF. Written as DNA, the CDR3 is TGTGCCAGCAGTTACTCGAGTACGGGGGCTGGAAACACCATATATTTT.

CDR3 bases: TGTGCCAGCAGCCCGGTTCCAGGGGGCACCGGGGAGCTGTTTTTT. Its translation is CASSPVPGGTGELFF. The chain recombines TRBV5-6 with TRBJ2-2; 7 nucleotides match TRBD1. The CDR3 sequence is 15 residues long. With V trimmed by 4 bases and J by 4 bases, 7 bases remained unmatched. Germline loops: CDR1 SGHDT, CDR2 YYEEEE.

V is TRBV5-1 and J is TRBJ1-2; a weak D match, TRBD1 (5 bases). Per the germline V gene, CDR1 is SGHRS and CDR2 is YFSETQ. The CDR3 contains 14 residues. The germline V and J ends were trimmed by 0 bases and 6 bases, with 12 bases remaining between them. The CDR3 sequence: CASSLAGTANGYTF. In DNA form, the CDR3 reads TGCGCCAGCAGCTTGGCCGGGACGGCGAATGGCTACACCTTC.

The chain couples TRBV7-2 to TRBJ2-1; the match to TRBD2 covers 10 bases. The CDR3 consists of 15 residues. The ends lost 5 bases at V and 5 bases at J; junction bases unmatched: 6. Germline V CDR1 and CDR2: SGHTA, FQGNSA. The CDR3 here is CASSTFSGGNNEQFF. The DNA of the CDR3 is TGTGCCAGCAGCACCTTTAGCGGGGGGAACAATGAGCAGTTCTTC.

CDR3 amino acids: CASSLRGQLSNQPQHF. The CDR3 DNA is TGTGCCAGCAGTTTACGGGGACAACTTAGCAATCAGCCCCAGCATTTT. V usage is TRBV27 and J usage is TRBJ1-5; D may be TRBD1 (6 bases). This CDR3 spans 16 amino acids. Germline-derived CDR1 and CDR2 are MNHEY and SMNVEV (reference sequence). Trimming shortened V by 2 bases and J by 0 bases, and 11 bases separated the two germline ends.

The chain uses TRBV5-6 and TRBJ1-2; tentatively, D is TRBD1 (5 bases). Trimming stripped 4 bases from V and 7 bases from J, with 17 bases between. CDR1 SGHDT and CDR2 YYEEEE come from the germline V gene. The CDR3 is 14 amino acids. CDR3 region: CASSLIRDLGGYTF. CDR3 coding DNA: TGTGCCAGCAGCCTCATAAGGGACTTAGGTGGCTACACCTTC.

V and J are TRBV7-8 and TRBJ2-7; 9 positions match TRBD1. Germline V lookup: CDR1 SGHVS, CDR2 FQNEAQ. V dropped 5 bases and J dropped 2; count of bases not matched to a gene: 7. The CDR3 is 15 amino acids. As DNA, the CDR3 is TGTGCCAGCAGCGTGGGGACAGGGAGAACCTACGAGCAGTACTTC. Translation: CASSVGTGRTYEQYF.

The chain joins TRBV6-5 to TRBJ1-4; the D gene is possibly TRBD1 (5 bases). CDR1 and CDR2 (germline): MNHEY, SVGAGI. The CDR3 totals 15 residues. V lost 6 bases to trimming and J lost 0 bases, with 11 bases between them. The CDR3 DNA sequence: TGTGCCAGCAGGCGACAGCCCGCAACTAATGAAAAACTGTTTTTT. This gives the protein CASRRQPATNEKLFF.

The chain is built from TRBV19 and TRBJ2-3; a weak D match, TRBD2 (6 bases). The length of the CDR3 is 11 residues. Germline assignment: CDR1 LNHDA and CDR2 SQIVND (reference sequence). The V end was cut by 3 bases, the J end by 8 bases, with 6 bases between. DNA of the CDR3: TGTGCCAGTAGTATGGGGGGTACGCAGTATTTT. Translating it yields CASSMGGTQYF.

This chain connects TRBV7-7 to TRBJ2-1, with TRBD2 identical over 8 bases. Germline CDR1 is SSHAT and CDR2 is FNYEAQ (reference sequence). The CDR3 runs to 13 residues. The CDR3 DNA reads as TGTGCTAGCGGGGCTAGCGGTTCCAATGAGCAGTTCTTC. Amino acids: CASGASGSNEQFF.

The J gene is TRBJ2-5, the V gene TRBV28, with 8 positions matching TRBD2. Per germline, CDR1 MDHEN and CDR2 SYDVKM. The CDR3 has 14 amino acids. Germline trimming cut 6 bases from V and 0 bases from J; bases unmatched to any gene: 3. This chain's CDR3 is CASSRGGNQETQYF. The CDR3, as DNA: TGTGCCAGCAGCCGCGGGGGGAACCAAGAGACCCAGTACTTC.

The rearrangement joins TRBV5-1 to TRBJ2-3, with D perhaps matching TRBD1 (6 bases). The CDR3 sequence is 15 residues long. Trimming took off 1 base at V and 5 bases at J, with 14 bases between the two ends. CDR1 SGHRS and CDR2 YFSETQ come from the germline V gene. The CDR3 sequence: CASSLWGQGQDTQYF. In nucleotides, the CDR3 is TGCGCCAGCAGCTTGTGGGGGCAGGGACAAGATACGCAGTATTTT.

The rearrangement joins TRBV10-3 to TRBJ1-5; weak D call: TRBD1 (6 bases). The germline V gene has CDR1 ENHRY and CDR2 SYGVKD. This CDR3 contains 15 residues. V lost 4 bases, J lost 1 base, and 11 bases lay in between. DNA for the CDR3: TGTGCCATCAGTGGACAGGTTGGGAGCAATCAGCCCCAGCATTTT. Translated, it gives CAISGQVGSNQPQHF.

The rearrangement uses TRBV10-2 and TRBJ1-3, with TRBD1 identical over 8 bases. Germline CDR1 WSHSY, CDR2 SAAADI. CDR3 size: 16 residues. J was trimmed by 0 bases and V by 6 bases; bases with no gene match: 7. CDR3 protein: CASSGQGLISGNTIYF. The CDR3 DNA reads TGCGCCAGCAGCGGACAGGGCCTAATCTCTGGAAACACCATATATTTT.

A single count supports this clone. CDR3 in amino acids: CASSQVGLKATEAFF. The CDR3 nucleotides are TGCGCCAGCAGCCAAGTTGGGCTTAAGGCCACTGAAGCTTTCTTT. The chain carries TRBV4-3 and TRBJ1-1; D remains ambiguous. This CDR3 is built from 15 residues. The V gene's germline CDR1 is LGHNA and CDR2 YSLEER. V was shortened by 1 base and J by 4 bases, with 13 bases between the two germline ends.

By share, this clone counts as medium-sized. The chain uses TRBV2 and TRBJ2-6, with D unclear. With 3 bases removed from V and 0 bases from J, the gap between germline ends came to 12 bases. Germline lookup yields CDR1 SNHLY and CDR2 FYNNEI. CDR3 size: 17 residues. CDR3 nucleotides: TGTGCCAGCAGTGACGCCGGTTCCTCCTCTGGGGCCAACGTCCTGACTTTC. This sequence encodes CASSDAGSSSGANVLTF.

This chain joins TRBV25-1 and TRBJ1-1; no clear D. Per germline, CDR1 MGHDK and CDR2 SYGVNS. The V end lost 4 bases, the J end lost 0 bases, and 0 bases lay between the germline ends. The CDR3 runs 11 residues. This chain's CDR3 is CASSVNTEAFF. As DNA, the CDR3 is TGTGCCAGCAGTGTGAACACTGAAGCTTTCTTT. Drawing the rest from reference TRBV25-1 and TRBJ1-1, the complete variable domain is EADIYQTPRYLVIGTGKKITLECSQTMGHDKMYWYQQDPGMELHLIHYSYGVNSTEKGDLSSESTVSRIRTEHFPLTLESARPSHTSQYLCASSVNTEAFFGQGTRLTVV.

The V call is TRBV18, the J call TRBJ2-1; D perhaps matches TRBD2 (5 bases). Trimming pared 1 base from V and 1 base from J, leaving 8 bases between. The CDR3 length is 15 residues. In germline, CDR1 is KGHSH, CDR2 LQKENI. CDR3 nucleotide sequence: TGTGCCAGCTCACCACGAGGGAAGTCCTACAATGAGCAGTTCTTC. This gives the protein CASSPRGKSYNEQFF.

CDR3 bases: TGTGCCAGCAGCAGGGGCACTGAAGCTTTCTTT. This sequence encodes CASSRGTEAFF. J is TRBJ1-1 and V is TRBV9; tentative D call: TRBD1 (5 bases). V was cut by 4 bases and J by 4 bases, with 5 bases left in between. Germline V gene sequence: CDR1 SGDLS, CDR2 YYNGEE. The CDR3 runs to 11 residues. The full variable domain, its missing parts supplied by reference TRBV9 and TRBJ1-1, is DSGVTQTPKHLITATGQRVTLRCSPRSGDLSVYWYQQSLDQGLQFLIQYYNGEERAKGNILERFSAQQFPDLHSELNLSSLELGDSALYFCASSRGTEAFFGQGTRLTVV.

This clone was detected only a few times. V usage is TRBV6-1 and J usage is TRBJ1-4; D call uncertain. V lost 3 bases and J lost 7, with 15 bases in between. The germline CDR1 and CDR2 sequences are MNHNS and SASEGT. There are 15 residues in the CDR3. CDR3 nucleotide sequence: TGTGCCAGCAGTGAGCTGGCGGGGATTGGTGAAAAACTGTTTTTT. Protein: CASSELAGIGEKLFF.

The chain carries TRBV7-2 and TRBJ2-1, with TRBD2 matching 9 bases. This CDR3 is built from 16 residues. Germline V CDR1 and CDR2: SGHTA, FQGNSA. The V gene end was trimmed by 2 bases and the J gene end by 11 bases; junction bases not matched to a gene: 13. CDR3 DNA sequence: TGTGCCAGCAGCTTATTACGCGGGGGGGCGAGGCTAAAGCAGTTCTTC. Amino acid sequence: CASSLLRGGARLKQFF.

The J gene is TRBJ1-2, the V gene TRBV6-5; TRBD1 matches at 7 bases. The junction had 13 bases not matched to a gene; V was cut back by 2 bases and J by 10 bases. Germline V lookup: CDR1 MNHEY, CDR2 SVGAGI. This CDR3 spans 15 amino acids. The CDR3 DNA reads as TGTGCCAGCAGTTACCCAGGGGGGGACAGCCCATACTACACCTTC. This gives the protein CASSYPGGDSPYYTF.

V is TRBV28 and J is TRBJ1-1; no firm D call. CDR1 is MDHEN, CDR2 SYDVKM, per germline. CDR3 length: 13 residues. V was shortened by 2 bases and J by 1 base, with 5 bases between the two germline ends. CDR3 loop: CASSLNRNTEAFF. CDR3 nucleotide sequence: TGTGCCAGCAGTTTAAACAGGAACACTGAAGCTTTCTTT. The variable domain in full, completed from reference TRBV28 and TRBJ1-1, reads DVKVTQSSRYLVKRTGEKVFLECVQDMDHENMFWYRQDPGLGLRLIYFSYDVKMKEKGDIPEGYSVSREKKERFSLILESASTNQTSMYLCASSLNRNTEAFFGQGTRLTVV.

The chain couples TRBV19 to TRBJ2-5, with TRBD1 identical over 7 bases. CDR3 size: 13 residues. Germline CDR1 reads LNHDA; CDR2 reads SQIVND (reference sequence). V was clipped by 6 bases and J by 5 bases; unmatched bases: 6. The CDR3 coding sequence is TGTGCCAGTAGCCGACAGGGTCGGGAGACCCAGTACTTC. The encoded protein is CASSRQGRETQYF.

The chain combines TRBV6-5 with TRBJ1-1, with a weak D call TRBD1 (5 bases). CDR1 and CDR2 (germline): MNHEY, SVGAGI. The V and J ends lost 4 bases and 6 bases respectively, with 12 bases between them. The CDR3 is 13 amino acids. CDR3 nucleotides: TGTGCCAGCAGTTTTGGGTGGGGGGCTGAAGCTTTCTTT. Its protein product is CASSFGWGAEAFF.

The chain joins TRBV2 to TRBJ1-2; D gene ambiguous. V gave up 2 bases and J gave up 7 bases, with 14 bases separating them. The CDR3 spans 14 residues. Germline CDR1 is SNHLY and CDR2 is FYNNEI. The CDR3 region has the DNA TGTGCCAGCAGTGAAATTGTGCGGACCGGTGGCTACACCTTC. It codes for CASSEIVRTGGYTF.

The CDR3 region has the DNA TGTGCCAGCAGCTTAGCCTATAATGAAAAACTGTTTTTT. It yields the protein CASSLAYNEKLFF. This sequence joins TRBV7-2 and TRBJ1-4; D is unresolved. From germline, CDR1 is SGHTA and CDR2 FQGNSA. This CDR3 contains 13 residues. Deletions cut 0 bases from V and 4 bases from J, with 3 bases between. Full variable domain (rest looked up from reference TRBV7-2 and TRBJ1-4): GAGVSQSPSNKVTEKGKDVELRCDPISGHTALYWYRQSLGQGLEFLIYFQGNSAPDKSGLPSDRFSAERTGGSVSTLTIQRTQQEDSAVYLCASSLAYNEKLFFGSGTQLSVL.